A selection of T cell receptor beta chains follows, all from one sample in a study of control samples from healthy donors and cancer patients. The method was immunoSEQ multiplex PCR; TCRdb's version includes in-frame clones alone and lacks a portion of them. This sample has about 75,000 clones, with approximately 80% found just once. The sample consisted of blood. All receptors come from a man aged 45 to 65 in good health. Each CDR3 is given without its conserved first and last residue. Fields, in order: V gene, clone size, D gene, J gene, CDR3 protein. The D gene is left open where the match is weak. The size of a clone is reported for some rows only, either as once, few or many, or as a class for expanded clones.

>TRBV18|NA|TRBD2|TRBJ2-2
ASSPEASGATGELF
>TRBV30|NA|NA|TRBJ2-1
AWDGGSYNEQF
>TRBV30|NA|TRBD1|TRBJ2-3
AWIPGTGALNTQY
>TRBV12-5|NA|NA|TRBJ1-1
ASGLVGIKEAF
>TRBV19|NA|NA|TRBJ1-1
ASSMNPGVAEAF
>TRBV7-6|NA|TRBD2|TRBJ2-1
ASSTRLAASYNEQF
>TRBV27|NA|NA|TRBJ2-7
ASSGPREQY
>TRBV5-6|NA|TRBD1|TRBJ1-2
ASSYTGTGNYGYT
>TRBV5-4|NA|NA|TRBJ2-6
ASTIGGSGANVLT
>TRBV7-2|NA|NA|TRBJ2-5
ASSLWQQETQY
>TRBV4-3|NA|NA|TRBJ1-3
ASSQDTSGPGNTIY
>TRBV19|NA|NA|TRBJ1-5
ASSIVGSGGAHNQPQH
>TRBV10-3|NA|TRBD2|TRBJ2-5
AIRGGNVTAKETQY
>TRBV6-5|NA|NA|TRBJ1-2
ASGYPGGVNGYT
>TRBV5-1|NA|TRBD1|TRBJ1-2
ASSSLQGAYGYT
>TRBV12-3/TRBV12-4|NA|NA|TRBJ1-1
ASRRTEYTEAF
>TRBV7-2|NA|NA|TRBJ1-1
ASSSSRSPGTEAF
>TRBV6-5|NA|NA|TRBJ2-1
ASRAGETNEQF
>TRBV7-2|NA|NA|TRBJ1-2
ASSLASYRDKNYGYT
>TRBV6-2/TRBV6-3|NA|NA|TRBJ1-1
ASSYVRQRLTIAEAF
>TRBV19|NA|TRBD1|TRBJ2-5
ASSKATGQQETQY
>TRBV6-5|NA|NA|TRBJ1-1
ASSTLQGTNTEAF
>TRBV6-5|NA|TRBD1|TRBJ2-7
ASSYLGQGAEEQY
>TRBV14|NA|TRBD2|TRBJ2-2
ASSVGLAGAGELF
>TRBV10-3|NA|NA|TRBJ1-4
AISESSATNEKLF
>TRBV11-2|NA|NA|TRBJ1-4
ASSLDLPGPTNEKLF
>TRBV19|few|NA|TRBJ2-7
ASSTGYEQY
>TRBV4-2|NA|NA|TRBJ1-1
ASSQDRTGGTF
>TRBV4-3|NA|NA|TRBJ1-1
ASSRILQMNTEAF
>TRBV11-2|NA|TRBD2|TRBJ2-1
ASSLGAASGAYNEQF
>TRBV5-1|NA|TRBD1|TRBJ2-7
ASNPGQASSYEQY
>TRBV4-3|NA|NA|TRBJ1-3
ASSQDISGITGNTIY
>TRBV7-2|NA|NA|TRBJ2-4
ASSLAHQGMGKNIQY
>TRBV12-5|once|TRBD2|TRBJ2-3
ASGLDLAGEGTDTQY
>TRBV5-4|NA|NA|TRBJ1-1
ASSLGEGTEAF
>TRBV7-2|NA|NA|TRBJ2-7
ASSPRTASYEQY
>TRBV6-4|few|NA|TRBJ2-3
ASSDSWESDTQY
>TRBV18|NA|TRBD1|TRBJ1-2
ASSPWATGGDGYT
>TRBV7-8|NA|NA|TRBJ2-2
ASQARNTGELF
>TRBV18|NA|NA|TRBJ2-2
ASSPRGASGELF
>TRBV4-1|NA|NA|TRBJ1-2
ASSPGEGTYDGYT
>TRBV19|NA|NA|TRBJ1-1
ASSIDRVRGTEAF
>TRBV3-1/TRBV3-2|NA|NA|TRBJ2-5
ASSPRRGVGRETQY
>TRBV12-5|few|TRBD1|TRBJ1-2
ASGDGTGVGYT
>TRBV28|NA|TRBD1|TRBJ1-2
ASSSGQGSTYGYT
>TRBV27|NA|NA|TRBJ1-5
ASSSTQAYQPQH
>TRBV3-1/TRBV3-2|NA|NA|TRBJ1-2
ASSQYGTLGYT
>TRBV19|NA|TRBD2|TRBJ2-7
ATSPHGTSGYEQY
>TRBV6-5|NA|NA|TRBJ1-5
ASREQGMDQPQH
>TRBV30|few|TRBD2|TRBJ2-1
AWTRLWGTSGSNEQF
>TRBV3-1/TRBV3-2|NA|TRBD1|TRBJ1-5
ASSRTGTQPQH
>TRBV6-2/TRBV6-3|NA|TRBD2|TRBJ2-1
ASSRIAGFDEQF
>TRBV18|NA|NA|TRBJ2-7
ASSPSRGPYEQY
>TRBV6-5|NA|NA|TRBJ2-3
ASRWTITDTQY
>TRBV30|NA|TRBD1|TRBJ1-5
AWSRTGRPGQPQH
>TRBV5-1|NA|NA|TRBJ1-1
ASSPFVLGPNTEAF
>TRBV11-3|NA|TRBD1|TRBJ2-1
ASSWTGAKQVEQF
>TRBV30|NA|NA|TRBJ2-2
AWSDFQTGELF